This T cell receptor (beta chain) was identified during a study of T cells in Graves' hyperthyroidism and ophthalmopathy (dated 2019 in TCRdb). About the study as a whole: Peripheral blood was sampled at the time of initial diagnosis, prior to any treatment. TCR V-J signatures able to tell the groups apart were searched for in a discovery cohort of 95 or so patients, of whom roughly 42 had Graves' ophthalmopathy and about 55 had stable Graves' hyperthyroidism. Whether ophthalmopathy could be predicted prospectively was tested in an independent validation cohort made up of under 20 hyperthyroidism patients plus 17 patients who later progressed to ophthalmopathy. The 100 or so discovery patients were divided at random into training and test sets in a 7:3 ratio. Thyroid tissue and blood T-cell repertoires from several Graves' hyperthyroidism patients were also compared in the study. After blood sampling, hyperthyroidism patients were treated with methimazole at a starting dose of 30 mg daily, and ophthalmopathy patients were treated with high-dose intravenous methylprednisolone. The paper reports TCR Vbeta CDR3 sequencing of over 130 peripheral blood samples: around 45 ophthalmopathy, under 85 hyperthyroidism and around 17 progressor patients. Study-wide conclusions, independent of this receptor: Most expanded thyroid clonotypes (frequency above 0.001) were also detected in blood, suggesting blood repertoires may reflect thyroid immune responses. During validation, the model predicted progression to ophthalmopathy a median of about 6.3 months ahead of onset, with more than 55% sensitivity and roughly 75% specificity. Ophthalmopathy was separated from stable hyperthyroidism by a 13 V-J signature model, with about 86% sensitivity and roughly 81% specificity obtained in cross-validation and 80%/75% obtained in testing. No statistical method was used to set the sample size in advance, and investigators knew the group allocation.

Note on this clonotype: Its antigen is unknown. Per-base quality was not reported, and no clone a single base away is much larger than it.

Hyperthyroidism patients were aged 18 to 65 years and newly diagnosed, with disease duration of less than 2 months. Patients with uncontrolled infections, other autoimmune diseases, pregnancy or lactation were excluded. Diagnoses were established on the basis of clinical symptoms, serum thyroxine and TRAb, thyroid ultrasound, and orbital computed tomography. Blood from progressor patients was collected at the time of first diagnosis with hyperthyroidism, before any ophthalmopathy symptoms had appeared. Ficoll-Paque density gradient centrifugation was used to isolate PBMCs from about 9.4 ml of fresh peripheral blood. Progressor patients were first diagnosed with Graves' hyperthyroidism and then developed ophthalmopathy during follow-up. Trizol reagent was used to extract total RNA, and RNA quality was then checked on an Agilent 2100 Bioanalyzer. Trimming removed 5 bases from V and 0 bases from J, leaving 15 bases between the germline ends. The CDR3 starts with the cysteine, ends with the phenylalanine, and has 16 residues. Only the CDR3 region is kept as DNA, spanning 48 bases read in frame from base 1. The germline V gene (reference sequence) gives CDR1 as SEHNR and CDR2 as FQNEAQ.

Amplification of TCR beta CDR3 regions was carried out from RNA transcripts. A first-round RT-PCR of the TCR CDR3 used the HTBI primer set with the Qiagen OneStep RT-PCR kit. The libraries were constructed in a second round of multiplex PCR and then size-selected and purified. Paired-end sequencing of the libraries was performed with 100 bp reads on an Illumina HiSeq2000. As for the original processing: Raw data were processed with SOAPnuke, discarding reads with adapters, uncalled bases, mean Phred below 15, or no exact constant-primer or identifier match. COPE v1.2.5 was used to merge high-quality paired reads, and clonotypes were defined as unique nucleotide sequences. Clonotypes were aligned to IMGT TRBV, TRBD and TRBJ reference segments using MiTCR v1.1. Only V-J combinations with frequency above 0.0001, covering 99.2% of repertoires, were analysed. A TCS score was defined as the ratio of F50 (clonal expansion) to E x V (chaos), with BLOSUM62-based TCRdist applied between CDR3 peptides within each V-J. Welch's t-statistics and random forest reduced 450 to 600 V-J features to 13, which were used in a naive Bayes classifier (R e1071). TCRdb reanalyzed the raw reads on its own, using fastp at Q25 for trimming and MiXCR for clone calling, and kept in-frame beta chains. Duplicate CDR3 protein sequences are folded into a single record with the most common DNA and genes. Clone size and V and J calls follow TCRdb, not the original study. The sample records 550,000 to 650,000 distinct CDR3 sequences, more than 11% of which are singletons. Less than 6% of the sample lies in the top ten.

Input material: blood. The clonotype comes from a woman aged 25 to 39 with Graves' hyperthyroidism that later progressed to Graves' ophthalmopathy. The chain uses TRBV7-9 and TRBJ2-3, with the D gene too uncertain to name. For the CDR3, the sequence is CASSALWSTSTDTQYF. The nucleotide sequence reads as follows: TGTGCCAGCAGCGCCCTATGGTCGACTAGCACAGATACGCAGTATTTT.